Listed below are T cell receptor beta chains from one sample, sequenced in a study of neoadjuvant nivolumab and ipilimumab in lung cancer. The assay was immunoSEQ multiplex PCR, and TCRdb's table has in-frame clones only and misses some. The table lists about 26,000 clones, 75% to 90% of them singletons. Sample: tumor tissue, taken after neoadjuvant nivolumab, alone or with ipilimumab, at or shortly before surgery. Receptor source: an adult with non-small cell lung cancer. Both conserved end residues are part of each CDR3. D genes are given only for firm matches. Clone size appears in some rows only: once, few, many, or a class for an expanded clone.

V gene	clone size	J gene	D gene	CDR3 protein	CDR3 DNA
TRBV5-1	-	TRBJ2-1	-	CASSVSGASGDNEQFF	TGCGCCAGCAGCGTATCGGGGGCCAGCGGAGACAATGAGCAGTTCTTC
TRBV10-1	-	TRBJ2-7	-	CASSEGPGLENEQYF	TGCGCCAGCAGTGAGGGGCCCGGGCTCGAGAACGAGCAGTACTTC
TRBV7-9	-	TRBJ2-7	-	CASSSIQGTYEQYF	TGTGCCAGCAGTTCCATACAGGGTACCTACGAGCAGTACTTC
TRBV11-2	-	TRBJ1-5	-	CASSLGRGGDQPQHF	TGTGCCAGCAGCTTAGGACGTGGAGGGGATCAGCCCCAGCATTTT
TRBV5-1	-	TRBJ1-1	-	CASSLGGETEAFF	TGCGCCAGCAGCTTGGGTGGGGAGACTGAAGCTTTCTTT
TRBV5-1	-	TRBJ1-1	-	CASSLQSQNTEAFF	TGCGCCAGCAGCTTGCAATCCCAGAACACTGAAGCTTTCTTT
TRBV2	-	TRBJ2-1	TRBD1	CASSEAGQGSRFF	TGTGCCAGCAGTGAAGCGGGACAGGGCTCTCGGTTCTTC
TRBV28	-	TRBJ2-2	-	CASSLLATGELFF	TGTGCCAGCAGTTTACTAGCCACCGGGGAGCTGTTTTTT
TRBV6-5	-	TRBJ1-1	-	CASRPRGGSTEAFF	TGTGCCAGCAGACCCAGGGGAGGGAGCACTGAAGCTTTCTTT
TRBV16	-	TRBJ1-2	-	CASSPYQGLPPGYTF	TGTGCCAGCAGCCCATACCAAGGGCTTCCTCCTGGCTACACCTTC
TRBV4-1	few	TRBJ1-5	TRBD1	CASSQDSTGGVQPQHF	TGCGCCAGCAGCCAAGATTCGACAGGGGGCGTACAGCCCCAGCATTTT
TRBV30	-	TRBJ1-1	-	CAWSMGVAEAFF	TGTGCCTGGAGCATGGGAGTCGCTGAAGCTTTCTTT
TRBV7-2	-	TRBJ2-3	-	CASSLSSGGASDTQYF	TGTGCCAGCAGCTTAAGTTCTGGCGGAGCCTCAGATACGCAGTATTTT
TRBV5-1	-	TRBJ2-7	-	CASSLVGEPSYEQYF	TGCGCCAGCAGCTTGGTTGGGGAGCCCTCCTACGAGCAGTACTTC
TRBV7-2	-	TRBJ1-5	-	CASSFFNQPQHF	TGTGCCAGCAGTTTCTTTAATCAGCCCCAGCATTTT
TRBV5-5	-	TRBJ1-2	-	CASSYPPTPRGYTF	TGTGCCAGCAGCTACCCCCCTACACCGAGGGGCTACACCTTC
TRBV18	-	TRBJ1-5	-	CASSPGGTNQPQHF	TGTGCCAGCTCACCAGGGGGAACCAATCAGCCCCAGCATTTT
TRBV11-1	-	TRBJ1-1	-	CASSLVGNPEAFF	TGTGCCAGCAGCTTAGTAGGGAACCCTGAAGCTTTCTTT
TRBV6-1	-	TRBJ1-2	TRBD1	CASKTGFGLNYGYTF	TGTGCCAGCAAGACAGGGTTTGGTTTGAACTATGGCTACACCTTC
TRBV29-1	-	TRBJ1-3	TRBD1	CSVGTGTGGNTIYF	TGCAGCGTTGGAACCGGGACAGGGGGAAACACCATATATTTT
TRBV5-1	-	TRBJ2-3	TRBD1	CASSQDRGGTDTQYF	TGCGCCAGCAGCCAGGACAGGGGAGGTACAGATACGCAGTATTTT
TRBV29-1	-	TRBJ1-2	-	CSVAGVGYGYTF	TGCAGCGTTGCGGGGGTTGGATATGGCTACACCTTC
TRBV27	-	TRBJ1-5	-	CASSPLQGGEPQHF	TGTGCCAGCAGTCCGCTGCAGGGAGGGGAGCCCCAGCATTTT
TRBV27	once	TRBJ1-5	TRBD1	CASSPFGQGRHQPQHF	TGTGCCAGCAGTCCCTTCGGACAGGGAAGGCATCAGCCCCAGCATTTT
TRBV11-1	-	TRBJ2-2	-	CASSSRWGVDTGELFF	TGTGCCAGCAGCTCCCGTTGGGGCGTGGACACCGGGGAGCTGTTTTTT
TRBV19	-	TRBJ2-3	TRBD1	CASSTRQGPDTQYF	TGTGCCAGTAGTACCAGACAGGGGCCAGATACGCAGTATTTT
TRBV27	-	TRBJ2-7	-	CASSLFLGRSDEQYF	TGTGCCAGCAGTTTATTTCTAGGTCGCTCGGACGAGCAGTACTTC
TRBV28	-	TRBJ1-5	TRBD1	CASSAGQGTSNQPQHF	TGTGCCAGCAGTGCAGGACAGGGTACCAGCAATCAGCCCCAGCATTTT
TRBV5-1	-	TRBJ2-7	-	CASSFGSAHYEQYF	TGCGCCAGCAGCTTCGGTTCGGCGCACTACGAGCAGTACTTC
TRBV11-3	once	TRBJ2-5	-	CASSPRTVQETQYF	TGTGCCAGCAGTCCCCGGACAGTGCAAGAGACCCAGTACTTC
TRBV29-1	-	TRBJ2-3	-	CSSRGSSTDTQYF	TGCAGCTCGAGGGGCTCCAGCACAGATACGCAGTATTTT
TRBV7-9	-	TRBJ1-4	-	CASTPRGGKEKLFF	TGTGCCAGCACCCCCCGGGGAGGAAAGGAAAAACTGTTTTTT
TRBV19	-	TRBJ2-2	-	CASSPRTLNTGELFF	TGTGCCAGTAGTCCCCGCACGCTGAACACCGGGGAGCTGTTTTTT
TRBV6-1	-	TRBJ2-7	TRBD1	CASSPGQGIDEQYF	TGTGCCAGCAGCCCGGGACAGGGGATCGACGAGCAGTACTTC
TRBV29-1	-	TRBJ1-4	TRBD1	CSVETDRGTPATNEKLFF	TGCAGCGTTGAAACGGACAGGGGGACCCCAGCAACTAATGAAAAACTGTTTTTT
TRBV18	-	TRBJ1-4	TRBD1	CASSPGTGGEKLFF	TGTGCCAGCTCACCGGGGACAGGGGGCGAAAAACTGTTTTTT
TRBV18	-	TRBJ2-5	TRBD1	CASSRLTGGQETQYF	TGTGCCAGCTCACGCCTGACAGGGGGCCAGGAGACCCAGTACTTC
TRBV15	few	TRBJ2-1	TRBD2	CATRRMGTSAYNEQFF	TGTGCCACCAGACGGATGGGGACTAGCGCCTACAATGAGCAGTTCTTC